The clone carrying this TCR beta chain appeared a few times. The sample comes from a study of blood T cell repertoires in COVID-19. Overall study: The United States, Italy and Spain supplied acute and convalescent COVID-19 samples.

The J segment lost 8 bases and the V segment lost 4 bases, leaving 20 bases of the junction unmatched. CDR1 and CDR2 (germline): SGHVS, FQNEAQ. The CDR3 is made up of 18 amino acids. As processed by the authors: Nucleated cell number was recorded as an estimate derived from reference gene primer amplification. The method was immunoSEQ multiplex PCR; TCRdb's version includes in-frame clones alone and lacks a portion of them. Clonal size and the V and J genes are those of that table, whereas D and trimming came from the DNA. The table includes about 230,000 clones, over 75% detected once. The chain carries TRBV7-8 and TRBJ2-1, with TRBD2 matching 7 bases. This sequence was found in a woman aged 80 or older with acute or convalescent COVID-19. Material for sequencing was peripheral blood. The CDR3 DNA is TGTGCCAGCAGCTCAGATTTCTTCGGGACTACCGAATCGGATGAGCAGTTCTTC. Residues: CASSSDFFGTTESDEQFF.